This T cell receptor (beta chain) derives from a study of technical replicates of blood from several donors. The protocol was immunoSEQ multiplex PCR, while the TCRdb copy is restricted to in-frame clones and leaves out a portion. This sample yields some 60,000 clones, of which over 85% are seen a single time; about 3% belongs to the top ten. Trimming took 1 base from V and 1 from J, leaving 10 bases between them. The CDR3 has 15 residues. Germline V gene lookup returns CDR1 LGHNA and CDR2 YSLEER. This clonotype was sampled from a human donor in good health. Some clones in this sample may be carry-over from other donors' samples. Input material: PBMCs. The rearrangement links TRBV4-3 to TRBJ2-5; D is undetermined. The CDR3 DNA is TGCGCCAGCAGCCAAGGTTTTCCTTCCCAAGAGACCCAGTACTTC. Its protein product is CASSQGFPSQETQYF.